Shown below are 26 T cell receptor beta chains from a single sample sequenced in a study of T-cell reconstitution after alpha-beta-depleted transplantation in children. TCRbeta library preparation incorporated unique molecular identifiers. TCRdb re-called the PCR reads with MiXCR, one entry per CDR3 protein. In the table there are more than 5,000 distinct CDR3 sequences, approximately 16% of which are singletons. Specimen: PBMCs, collected before TCRalphabeta/CD19-depleted stem cell transplant. The receptor set was obtained from a boy aged 2 to 10 with acute lymphoblastic leukemia, due to receive a stem cell transplant.

By proportion, this clonotype is medium-sized. V usage is TRBV6-5 and J usage is TRBJ2-7; the D call may be TRBD1 or TRBD2 (7 bases each). V lost 2 bases to trimming and J lost 3 bases, with 11 bases between them. This CDR3 has 14 amino acids. The V gene's germline CDR1 is MNHEY and CDR2 SVGAGI. The CDR3 nucleotides read TGTGCCAGCAGTTACCAGGGGGGGCTCTACGAGCAGTACTTC. It translates to CASSYQGGLYEQYF.

This clonotype was observed many times. The V call is TRBV7-9, the J call TRBJ2-7; TRBD2 aligns across 8 bases. The trim removed 4 bases at V and 5 bases at J, leaving 7 bases unmatched. CDR1 is SEHNR, CDR2 FQNEAQ, per germline (reference sequence). CDR3 length equals 14 residues. CDR3 bases: TGTGCCAGCAGCTCCCCGGGGGGGGGCAACGAGCAGTACTTC. The encoded protein is CASSSPGGGNEQYF.

By sample share, this clonotype is medium-sized. The rearrangement joins TRBV12-5 to TRBJ2-3; no clear D gene. This CDR3 comprises 13 residues. CDR1 is LGHNT, CDR2 FRNRAP, per germline. V lost 4 bases and J lost 5, with 10 bases in between. The CDR3 nucleotides read TGTGCTAGTGGTTCCAATGGTAAAGATACGCAGTATTTT. Amino acids: CASGSNGKDTQYF.

This clonotype was seen many times. The rearrangement uses TRBV21-1 and TRBJ2-1; TRBD1, the table's D call, was not compared with the DNA. TRBV21-1 is marked as a pseudogene. CDR3 length equals 18 residues. The CDR3 sequence is CASSKGRGGLIAYNEQFF. CDR3 bases: TGTGCCAGCAGCAAAGGGCGGGGGGGCCTGATCGCCTACAATGAGCAGTTCTTC.

This clonotype is medium-sized (0.01 to 0.1%). This chain links TRBV27 with TRBJ2-2; tentative D call: TRBD2 (7 bases). CDR3 length: 15 residues. With 5 bases removed from V and 6 bases from J, the gap between germline ends came to 16 bases. Germline V gene lookup returns CDR1 MNHEY and CDR2 SMNVEV (reference sequence). This CDR3 reads CASSPPVGGPGELFF. The CDR3 DNA reads as TGTGCCAGCAGTCCGCCGGTCGGGGGGCCCGGGGAGCTGTTTTTT.

By proportion, this clonotype is medium-sized. V usage is TRBV9 and J usage is TRBJ2-5; tentatively, D is TRBD1 (5 bases). The germline V gene encodes CDR1 SGDLS and CDR2 YYNGEE. The ends were cut back, 0 bases at V and 3 bases at J, with 9 bases in the middle. The CDR3 consists of 14 residues. The CDR3 spells CASSVGQGKETQYF. CDR3 in DNA: TGTGCCAGCAGCGTAGGGCAGGGAAAAGAGACCCAGTACTTC.

By share of the sample, this clonotype is medium-sized. V usage is TRBV5-5 and J usage is TRBJ2-5; D is ambiguous. Trimming left V 4 bases short and J 7 bases short, with 14 bases between. This CDR3 contains 13 residues. CDR1 SGHKS and CDR2 YYEKEE come from the germline V gene (reference sequence). The CDR3 DNA reads TGTGCCAGCAGCCTGGACCTAGTGGGGACCCAGTACTTC. Translated: CASSLDLVGTQYF.

The V and J genes are TRBV29-1 and TRBJ2-1, with 7 bases matching TRBD1. CDR1 is SQVTM and CDR2 is ANQGSEA in the germline V gene. V shed 7 bases and J 4 bases; nucleotides not matched to a gene: 4. The CDR3 consists of 12 residues. The CDR3 sequence: CSAGQAYNEQFF. Written as DNA, the CDR3 is TGCAGCGCTGGACAGGCGTACAATGAGCAGTTCTTC.

There are many counts of this clonotype. The rearrangement joins TRBV12-3 or TRBV12-4 to TRBJ2-1; unclear D gene. Trimming shortened V by 3 bases and J by 7 bases, and 19 bases separated the two germline ends. The CDR3 is made up of 16 amino acids. In DNA, the CDR3 is TGTGCCAGCAGTTTTTTTGGACCATCTGCTGGGAATGAGCAGTTCTTC. Translation gives CASSFFGPSAGNEQFF.

By sample share, this clonotype is medium-sized. V usage is TRBV24-1 and J usage is TRBJ2-3; perhaps TRBD1 as D (5 bases). The CDR3 loop spans 16 amino acids. Trimming took off 9 bases at V and 2 bases at J, with 20 bases between the two ends. Germline V gene lookup returns CDR1 KGHDR and CDR2 SFDVKD. The CDR3 nucleotides are TGTGCCACCGGACATGGGGCTCTTCCACACACAGATACGCAGTATTTT. Protein: CATGHGALPHTDTQYF.

The J gene is TRBJ1-1, the V gene TRBV29-1, with D uncertain. In germline, CDR1 is SQVTM, CDR2 ANQGSEA. Trimming removed 6 bases at V and 5 bases at J, with 10 bases between. CDR3 size: 11 residues. In nucleotides, the CDR3 is TGCAGCGTAAGACTTGTTACTGAAGCTTTCTTT. It is translated as CSVRLVTEAFF.

This clonotype was recorded at least ten times. This chain uses TRBV21-1 with TRBJ2-2; TRBD2 was called by the table and not checked on the DNA. TRBV21-1 is shown as a pseudogene. The length of the CDR3 is 18 residues. As DNA, the CDR3 is TGTGCCAGCAGCAAACCCGGGCTAGCGGGGCCCAACACCGGGGAGCTGTTTTTT. Translating gives CASSKPGLAGPNTGELFF.

The rearrangement joins TRBV6-1 to TRBJ2-7; 9 bases are shared with TRBD1. Germline CDR1 is MNHNS and CDR2 is SASEGT. The CDR3 covers 15 residues. The trim removed 6 bases at V and 6 bases at J, leaving 12 bases unmatched. The CDR3: CASSRSGQGLGEQYF. The CDR3, as DNA: TGTGCCAGCAGCCGCTCGGGACAGGGCCTCGGCGAGCAGTACTTC.

This clonotype is medium-sized by share. The CDR3 sequence is CASSQQGLPSQETQYF. The CDR3 region has the DNA TGTGCCAGCAGCCAACAGGGACTACCCTCACAAGAGACCCAGTACTTC. The chain links TRBV3-1 to TRBJ2-5; 7 nucleotides match TRBD2. The CDR3 totals 16 residues. V gave up 2 bases and J gave up 2 bases; unmatched junction bases: 8. CDR1 is LGHDT and CDR2 is YNNKEL in the germline V gene (reference sequence).

The chain joins TRBV7-9 to TRBJ2-7, with 8 bases aligning to TRBD2. V was clipped by 5 bases and J by 4 bases; unmatched bases: 7. The germline CDR1 and CDR2 sequences are SEHNR and FQNEAQ (reference sequence). The CDR3 has 14 amino acids. Written as DNA, the CDR3 is TGTGCCAGCAGCCCGGGGGGGAACGGGTACGAGCAGTACTTC. Its translation is CASSPGGNGYEQYF.

This clonotype is medium-sized (0.01 to 0.1%). The chain recombines TRBV7-2 with TRBJ2-2, with 9 bases lining up with TRBD1. CDR3 size: 15 residues. Germline V gene data show CDR1 as SGHTA and CDR2 as FQGNSA. Germline trimming cut 5 bases from V and 6 bases from J; bases unmatched to any gene: 7. The CDR3 spells CASSTGTGLPGELFF. The CDR3 bases are TGTGCCAGCAGCACCGGGACAGGGTTGCCCGGGGAGCTGTTTTTT.

This clonotype is medium-sized by share. V usage is TRBV7-2 and J usage is TRBJ2-1; D is possibly TRBD1 (6 bases). Germline assignment: CDR1 SGHTA and CDR2 FQGNSA. CDR3 length equals 16 residues. Deletions cut 5 bases from V and 5 bases from J, with 19 bases between. Written as DNA, the CDR3 is TGTGCCAGCAGCCGTGGGCAGGGGCCCTATGACAATGAGCAGTTCTTC. It translates to CASSRGQGPYDNEQFF. Full variable domain (outside the CDR3, taken from reference TRBV7-2 and TRBJ2-1): GAGVSQSPSNKVTEKGKDVELRCDPISGHTALYWYRQSLGQGLEFLIYFQGNSAPDKSGLPSDRFSAERTGGSVSTLTIQRTQQEDSAVYLCASSRGQGPYDNEQFFGPGTRLTVL.

The chain has TRBV7-6 and TRBJ2-3; 7 bases match TRBD1. J gave up 9 bases and V 4 bases, and 4 bases lay outside the gene matches. Germline loops: CDR1 SGHVS, CDR2 FNYEAQ. The CDR3 is made up of 12 amino acids. Here the CDR3 DNA reads TGTGCCAGCAGCTCAGGGGGTCCCACGCAGTATTTT. Amino acids: CASSSGGPTQYF.

In its sample, this clonotype ranks as medium-sized. The chain carries TRBV20-1 and TRBJ2-1; TRBD1 aligns across 10 bases. This CDR3 has 15 residues. The J segment lost 7 bases and the V segment lost 4 bases, leaving 10 bases of the junction unmatched. CDR1 and CDR2 from the germline V gene are DFQATT and SNEGSKA (reference sequence). CDR3 DNA: TGCAGTGCTACGGTCCGGGACAGGGGAGGAAATGAGCAGTTCTTC. This translates into CSATVRDRGGNEQFF.

There are many counts of this clonotype. This chain joins TRBV4-2 and TRBJ2-5; no clear D. Trimming left V 4 bases short and J 6 bases short, with 9 bases between. CDR3 length equals 12 residues. From germline, CDR1 is LGHNA and CDR2 YNFKEQ. CDR3 residues: CASSLSGKTQYF. DNA of the CDR3: TGTGCCAGCAGCCTTAGTGGAAAGACCCAGTACTTC.

This clonotype showed up many times. The chain couples TRBV7-2 to TRBJ1-2; unclear D gene. The CDR3 is 12 amino acids. V lost 1 base and J lost 8, with 8 bases in between. The germline gives CDR1 SGHTA, CDR2 FQGNSA. The CDR3 loop reads CASSLEATGYTF. Here the CDR3 DNA reads TGTGCCAGCAGCTTAGAGGCTACGGGCTACACCTTC.

The J gene is TRBJ2-7, the V gene TRBV18, with D hard to call. Germline CDR1 and CDR2: KGHSH and LQKENI. The CDR3 runs to 14 residues. V lost 3 bases, J lost 5 bases, and 14 bases lay in between. DNA of the CDR3: TGTGCCAGCTCACCGAGTACCGGGCAAGACGAGCAGTACTTC. As protein: CASSPSTGQDEQYF.

This clonotype is deemed medium-sized. The V and J genes are TRBV28 and TRBJ1-2; the D gene is possibly TRBD1 (5 bases). Germline V CDR1 and CDR2: MDHEN, SYDVKM. The CDR3 totals 13 residues. V was clipped by 7 bases and J by 8 bases, with 17 bases between them. CDR3 in amino acids: CASNRGGVVGYTF. The CDR3 bases are TGTGCCAGCAACCGGGGAGGGGTGGTAGGCTACACCTTC.

This clonotype is categorized as medium-sized. Mismatch with germline at one junction end may stem from a read error. This chain joins TRBV12-3 or TRBV12-4 and TRBJ1-1; D might be TRBD1 (6 bases). This CDR3 contains 14 residues. The CDR3 sequence is CASTLQGRNSEAFF. DNA for the CDR3: TGTGCCAGCACCCTTCAGGGGCGGAACTCTGAAGCTTTCTTT.

This clonotype is classed as medium-sized (0.01 to 0.1%). The rearrangement links TRBV12-3 or TRBV12-4 to TRBJ2-7; D is unresolved. This CDR3 has 14 residues. Trimming left V 5 bases short and J 6 bases short, with 17 bases between. In DNA form, the CDR3 reads TGTGCCAGCAGTCCGTTTGACAAGAATGGCGAGCAGTACTTC. It specifies CASSPFDKNGEQYF.

This clonotype was detected many times. The chain employs TRBV6-1 and TRBJ2-5; possible D gene TRBD1, 6 bases. The CDR3 has 14 residues. Trimming cost V 5 bases and J 5 bases, with 15 bases left between them. Germline V CDR1 and CDR2: MNHNS, SASEGT. CDR3 residues: CASSIGPGHETQYF. CDR3 nucleotides: TGTGCCAGCAGTATAGGACCGGGACACGAGACCCAGTACTTC.